This T cell receptor beta chain was sequenced in a study of blood T cells in healthy people across ages. On the study more broadly: About one barcoded beta molecule was captured per two T cells (by template switching). Findings and caveats of the study: Estimates of total diversity, which came from one million sequenced T cells, were considered to be underestimates. Age brought a roughly linear fall in TCR beta diversity measured per million T cells. Correlation between TCR beta diversity and naive T cell percentage was strong.

Germline V gene data show CDR1 as DFQATT and CDR2 as SNEGSKA (reference sequence). The CDR3 sequence is 12 residues long. V was cut by 5 bases and J by 2 bases, with 6 bases left in between. Through a sample-barcoded 5' primer and a J-beta primer mix, a second PCR was run for 7 to 11 cycles. A single record per CDR3 protein comes from TCRdb applying MiXCR to the 5' RACE reads. Here the sample spans some 880,000 distinct CDR3 sequences, around 36% being singletons. Ten or more counts support this clonotype. Its antigen is currently unknown. The receptor was isolated from a young man in good health. Sequenced input: blood. The chain joins TRBV20-1 to TRBJ1-4, with D unclear. The CDR3 DNA is TGCAGTGCTGGTTTGACTAATGAAAAACTGTTTTTT. Translated: CSAGLTNEKLFF.